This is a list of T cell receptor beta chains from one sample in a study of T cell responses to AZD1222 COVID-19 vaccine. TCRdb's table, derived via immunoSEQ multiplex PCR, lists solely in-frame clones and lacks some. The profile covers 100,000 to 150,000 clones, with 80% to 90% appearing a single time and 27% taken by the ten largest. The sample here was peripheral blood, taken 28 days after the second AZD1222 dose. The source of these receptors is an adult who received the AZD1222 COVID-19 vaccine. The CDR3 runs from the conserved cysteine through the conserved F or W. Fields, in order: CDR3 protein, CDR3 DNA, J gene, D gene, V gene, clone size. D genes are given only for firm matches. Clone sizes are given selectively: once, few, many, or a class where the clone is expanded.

CASSQSMRADRETQYF TGTGCCAGCAGCCAATCTATGAGGGCCGATCGAGAGACCCAGTACTTC TRBJ2-5 . TRBV7-2 .
CASKGRTGTEAFF TGTGCCAGCAAGGGGAGAACAGGCACTGAAGCTTTCTTT TRBJ1-1 . TRBV6-1 .
CASRNRGPTNGYTF TGTGCCAGCAGAAACAGGGGACCCACTAATGGCTACACCTTC TRBJ1-2 TRBD1 TRBV6-5 .
CASSQLSGLTEAFF TGTGCCAGCAGCCAGTTATCAGGGCTCACTGAAGCTTTCTTT TRBJ1-1 . TRBV3-1/TRBV3-2 .
CAGSSGTGYGYTF TGTGCCGGCTCTTCCGGAACAGGCTATGGCTACACCTTC TRBJ1-2 . TRBV2 .
CAWGGLGGYTF TGTGCCTGGGGGGGATTGGGAGGCTACACCTTC TRBJ1-2 . TRBV30 .
CATSPLGREGTQYF TGTGCCACCAGCCCCCTGGGCCGGGAGGGGACCCAGTACTTC TRBJ2-5 TRBD2 TRBV15 .
CASRQGNSPLHF TGTGCCAGCAGACAGGGGAATTCACCCCTCCACTTT TRBJ1-6 TRBD1 TRBV7-9 .
CASRTYGEKLFF TGTGCCAGCAGAACCTACGGCGAAAAACTGTTTTTT TRBJ1-4 . TRBV11-2 .
CASSLSGLAGPGANVLTF TGTGCCAGCAGTTTATCGGGACTAGCGGGGCCTGGGGCCAACGTCCTGACTTTC TRBJ2-6 TRBD2 TRBV27 .
CAISGPNEKLFF TGTGCCATCAGTGGACCTAATGAAAAACTGTTTTTT TRBJ1-4 . TRBV10-3 .
CASSLRGRWRGGGYNEQFF TGTGCCAGCAGCCTTCGAGGGAGATGGAGAGGCGGGGGATACAATGAGCAGTTCTTC TRBJ2-1 TRBD2 TRBV7-2 .
CASSSQQGAAGYTF TGTGCCAGCAGCTCTCAACAGGGGGCGGCTGGCTACACCTTC TRBJ1-2 TRBD1 TRBV11-1 .
CASSPGGQNTGELFF TGTGCCAGCAGCCCGGGGGGGCAGAACACCGGGGAGCTGTTTTTT TRBJ2-2 TRBD2 TRBV5-4 .
CASRGPGGKLFF TGTGCCAGTAGGGGGCCAGGGGGAAAACTGTTTTTT TRBJ1-4 TRBD1 TRBV19 few
CASSLEGRSGNTIYF TGTGCCAGCAGCTTAGAGGGCCGATCTGGAAACACCATATATTTT TRBJ1-3 . TRBV11-2 .
CATSDTRNTGELFF TGTGCCACCAGTGATACCCGGAACACCGGGGAGCTGTTTTTT TRBJ2-2 . TRBV24-1 .
CASSQTKGPGGASPLHF TGCGCCAGCAGCCAAACCAAGGGTCCGGGGGGCGCCTCACCCCTCCACTTT TRBJ1-6 . TRBV4-1 .
CASSIDGGGDSYNEQFF TGTGCCAGTAGTATAGATGGCGGGGGAGACTCCTACAATGAGCAGTTCTTC TRBJ2-1 TRBD2 TRBV19 .
CSVDPGQRETQYF TGCAGCGTTGATCCGGGCCAGAGGGAGACCCAGTACTTC TRBJ2-5 . TRBV29-1 .
CASSPPRTALSGSPLHF TGTGCCAGCTCACCACCACGGACAGCCCTATCAGGGTCACCCCTCCACTTT TRBJ1-6 . TRBV18 .
CASSDPGRGSTDTQYF TGTGCCAGCAGCGACCCAGGGCGGGGTAGCACAGATACGCAGTATTTT TRBJ2-3 . TRBV3-1/TRBV3-2 few
CASSASGTGSTDTQYF TGTGCCAGCAGTGCGTCCGGGACAGGGAGCACAGATACGCAGTATTTT TRBJ2-3 TRBD1 TRBV27 .
CASSQNSGGNTGELFF TGTGCCAGCAGTCAAAATAGCGGGGGGAACACCGGGGAGCTGTTTTTT TRBJ2-2 TRBD2 TRBV7-2 .
CASSLERGQGQFF TGTGCCAGCAGCTTAGAACGGGGACAGGGACAGTTCTTC TRBJ2-1 TRBD1 TRBV7-9 once
CASSLDYGGHGDTQYF TGTGCCAGCAGCTTAGATTATGGGGGGCACGGAGATACGCAGTATTTT TRBJ2-3 . TRBV7-2 once
CASAEGPGTGKLFF TGTGCCAGTGCAGAGGGCCCGGGGACCGGGAAACTGTTTTTT TRBJ1-4 . TRBV19 .
CAITRTANTGELFF TGTGCCATCACCCGGACAGCGAACACCGGGGAGCTGTTTTTT TRBJ2-2 . TRBV10-3 .
CASSPTDRTRGGYTF TGTGCCAGCAGCCCGACGGACAGGACCAGGGGTGGCTACACCTTC TRBJ1-2 TRBD1 TRBV7-8 .
CASSLGLARTDTQYF TGTGCCAGCAGTTTGGGGCTAGCACGGACAGATACGCAGTATTTT TRBJ2-3 . TRBV28 .
CASSQGWTGVDEAFF TGTGCCAGCAGCCAAGGATGGACAGGGGTGGATGAAGCTTTCTTT TRBJ1-1 TRBD1 TRBV16 few
CASSSPLHGKLFF TGTGCCAGCAGCTCGCCCCTGCACGGGAAACTGTTTTTT TRBJ1-4 . TRBV7-2 .
CASSLRTSYEQYF TGTGCCAGCAGCTTGAGGACATCCTACGAGCAGTACTTC TRBJ2-7 . TRBV7-2 .
CASSLEPGAAGYTF TGCGCCAGCAGCTTGGAACCAGGGGCGGCTGGCTACACCTTC TRBJ1-2 . TRBV5-1 .
CASSPQDWNTEAFF TGTGCCAGCAGTCCACAGGACTGGAACACTGAAGCTTTCTTT TRBJ1-1 . TRBV27 .
CASSLGSGEVSGNTIYF TGCGCCAGCAGCTTGGGGTCCGGGGAAGTCTCTGGAAACACCATATATTTT TRBJ1-3 . TRBV5-1 .